One and the same sample provided the 29 T cell receptor beta chains below, sequenced in a study of OX40 agonist ivuxolimab in advanced cancers. Assay used: immunoSEQ multiplex PCR; TCRdb lists only in-frame clones, some missing. The table lists tens of thousands of clones, around 86% of them singletons. The sequenced sample was CD4+ or CD8+ T cells sorted from blood, obtained in a trial of the OX40 agonist ivuxolimab. The receptors here all came from an adult with an advanced solid tumor such as melanoma, head and neck, liver or kidney cancer.

The chain couples TRBV5-1 to TRBJ2-3; 7 bases agree with TRBD1. This CDR3 has 14 amino acids. With V trimmed by 6 bases and J by 5 bases, 9 bases remained unmatched. Germline loops: CDR1 SGHRS, CDR2 YFSETQ. This CDR3 reads CASTLYAGGDTQYF. The CDR3 nucleotides read TGCGCCAGCACCCTCTATGCAGGGGGAGATACGCAGTATTTT.

The chain links TRBV6-5 to TRBJ1-2, with no clear D. This CDR3 has 15 residues. The germline V and J ends were trimmed by 0 bases and 3 bases, with 11 bases remaining between them. Germline lookup yields CDR1 MNHEY and CDR2 SVGAGI. The CDR3 is CASSYSRVSYYGYTF. CDR3 DNA sequence: TGTGCCAGCAGTTACTCGAGGGTCAGCTACTATGGCTACACCTTC.

This chain uses TRBV7-8 with TRBJ2-2; 11 nucleotides agree with TRBD1. This CDR3 comprises 17 residues. V dropped 2 bases and J dropped 6; count of bases not matched to a gene: 8. The germline V gene encodes CDR1 SGHVS and CDR2 FQNEAQ. The CDR3 DNA sequence: TGTGCCAGCAGCTTAAGGGTCCGGGGACAGGGGGCCGGGGAGCTGTTTTTT. This codes for CASSLRVRGQGAGELFF.

Here the CDR3 reads CASSPTTDTQYF. CDR3 in DNA: TGTGCCAGTAGTCCAACGACAGATACGCAGTATTTT. This chain uses TRBV19 with TRBJ2-3; D is ambiguous. The V end lost 5 bases, the J end lost 3 bases, and 6 bases lay between the germline ends. This CDR3 has 12 amino acids. From germline, CDR1 is LNHDA and CDR2 SQIVND (reference sequence).

The CDR3 DNA is TGTGCCAGCAGTCCTACCGGGACTGGGCGGGAAAAACTGTTTTTT. Translation: CASSPTGTGREKLFF. The chain carries TRBV6-5 and TRBJ1-4; TRBD1 is a possible D gene (5 bases). The V and J ends lost 5 bases and 8 bases respectively, with 18 bases between them. The germline V gene encodes CDR1 MNHEY and CDR2 SVGAGI. The CDR3 loop spans 15 amino acids.

This clone turned up a few times. The chain combines TRBV5-1 with TRBJ2-2; 8 bases fit TRBD2. CDR1 and CDR2 from the germline V gene are SGHRS and YFSETQ. This CDR3 is 16 amino acids long. V lost 0 bases to trimming and J lost 5 bases; unmatched junction nucleotides: 6. CDR3 in DNA: TGCGCCAGCAGCTTGGAGAGCGGGGGAACTACCGGGGAGCTGTTTTTT. It yields the protein CASSLESGGTTGELFF.

In this sample, this clone turned up once. The V and J genes are TRBV5-1 and TRBJ2-7, with a weak D call TRBD1 (6 bases). Per the germline V gene, CDR1 is SGHRS and CDR2 is YFSETQ. The V gene lost 2 bases and the J gene lost 0 bases, with 12 bases spanning the gap. The CDR3 length is 15 residues. The CDR3 loop is CASSFSPGDSYEQYF. DNA for the CDR3: TGCGCCAGCAGCTTCAGCCCAGGGGACTCCTACGAGCAGTACTTC.

Of note for this clone: Other DNA sequences in the same sample also yield this CDR3. V and J are TRBV18 and TRBJ1-1, with a tentative D call TRBD1 (6 bases). The germline CDR1 and CDR2 sequences are KGHSH and LQKENI. V gave up 3 bases and J gave up 0 bases, with 8 bases separating them. The CDR3 is 14 residues long. The CDR3 spells CASSPGQMNTEAFF. Here the CDR3 DNA reads TGTGCCAGCTCACCCGGACAGATGAACACTGAAGCTTTCTTT.

This clone is a singleton in its sample. Other nucleotide sequences in the sample specify the same CDR3. The chain links TRBV18 to TRBJ2-1; 8 bases are shared with TRBD2. The CDR3 sequence is 17 residues long. J lost 0 bases, V lost 3 bases, and 7 bases had no gene match. Germline CDR1 reads KGHSH; CDR2 reads LQKENI. In DNA, the CDR3 is TGTGCCAGCTCACCCCTTACTAGCGGCAGCTCCTACAATGAGCAGTTCTTC. Protein product: CASSPLTSGSSYNEQFF.

The rearrangement joins TRBV6-5 to TRBJ1-5; TRBD1 matches 9 bases. Germline V gene lookup returns CDR1 MNHEY and CDR2 SVGAGI. The CDR3 sequence is 15 residues long. With 5 bases clipped from V and 9 bases from J, the junction kept 11 bases outside the gene matches. CDR3 sequence reads: CASSLHRDRVWPQHF. CDR3 DNA sequence: TGTGCCAGCAGTCTACACCGGGACAGGGTTTGGCCCCAGCATTTT.

The chain is built from TRBV19 and TRBJ1-2; no clear D. Trimming cost V 3 bases and J 8 bases, with 13 bases left between them. CDR1 is LNHDA and CDR2 is SQIVND in the germline V gene (reference sequence). The CDR3 runs 13 residues. The CDR3 sequence: CASSIDPSGGYTF. CDR3 nucleotides: TGTGCCAGTAGTATCGACCCGTCCGGGGGCTACACCTTC.

The chain combines TRBV5-1 with TRBJ2-3; D is unclear. In germline, CDR1 is SGHRS, CDR2 YFSETQ. V lost 0 bases and J 0 bases, leaving 8 bases between the germline ends. This CDR3 spans 15 amino acids. CDR3 nucleotide sequence: TGCGCCAGCAGCTTGGGGGGATCTAGCACAGATACGCAGTATTTT. Residues: CASSLGGSSTDTQYF.

The J gene is TRBJ1-2, the V gene TRBV9; perhaps TRBD1 as D (5 bases). Trimming pared 3 bases from V and 4 bases from J, leaving 13 bases between. CDR1 and CDR2 from the germline V gene are SGDLS and YYNGEE. CDR3 size: 14 residues. The CDR3: CASSATGTSYGYTF. The CDR3 bases are TGTGCCAGCAGCGCAACCGGGACGTCCTATGGCTACACCTTC.

The chain is built from TRBV27 and TRBJ1-5; D not resolved. The CDR3 consists of 13 residues. The V gene lost 6 bases and the J gene lost 4 bases, with 10 bases spanning the gap. The germline gives CDR1 MNHEY, CDR2 SMNVEV (reference sequence). The DNA of the CDR3 is TGTGCCAGCAGCTACCAGACAAATCAGCCCCAGCATTTT. This sequence encodes CASSYQTNQPQHF.

The chain uses TRBV5-1 and TRBJ2-4; TRBD1 matches at 7 bases. V was pared by 4 bases and J by 5 bases, with 9 bases of the junction left unmatched. CDR1 and CDR2 (germline): SGHRS, YFSETQ. The CDR3 sequence is 15 residues long. For the CDR3, the DNA is TGCGCCAGCAGCACCGCAGACAGGGAAGAAAACATTCAGTACTTC. Its protein is CASSTADREENIQYF.

This chain uses TRBV5-1 with TRBJ2-7, with D maybe TRBD1 (6 bases). This CDR3 has 14 residues. Trimming cost V 7 bases and J 2 bases, with 16 bases left between them. The germline CDR1 and CDR2 sequences are SGHRS and YFSETQ. Here the CDR3 DNA reads TGCGCCAGCCATGGGGGACATTTGACCTACGAGCAGTACTTC. This codes for CASHGGHLTYEQYF.

The CDR3 loop is CASREELGRGNYGYTF. CDR3 sequence (DNA): TGTGCCAGCAGGGAGGAGTTGGGAAGGGGGAACTATGGCTACACCTTC. J is TRBJ1-2 and V is TRBV27; possibly TRBD1 for D (6 bases). This CDR3 has 16 residues. CDR1 MNHEY and CDR2 SMNVEV come from the germline V gene (reference sequence). Between the trimmed V and J ends, which lost 6 bases and 2 bases, there was a span of 19 bases.

The rearrangement links TRBV2 to TRBJ2-3, with 15 bases identical to TRBD2. CDR1 is SNHLY, CDR2 FYNNEI, per germline. CDR3 size: 16 residues. V trimming: 8 bases; J trimming: 1 base; junction bases outside the gene matches: 4. The DNA of the CDR3 is TGTGCCAGCGGGACTAGCGGGAGGTGGGGCACAGATACGCAGTATTTT. Translated, it gives CASGTSGRWGTDTQYF.

The chain employs TRBV10-1 and TRBJ2-7, with TRBD2 identical over 7 bases. The CDR3 is 14 amino acids. V was pared by 5 bases and J by 6 bases, with 10 bases of the junction left unmatched. Germline values: CDR1 WNHNN, CDR2 SYGVQD (reference sequence). The CDR3 bases are TGCGCCAGCAGTCCCGGACTAGGTTACTCCGAGCAGTACTTC. It codes for CASSPGLGYSEQYF.

The V call is TRBV6-5, the J call TRBJ1-4; weak D call: TRBD1 (6 bases). Per germline, CDR1 MNHEY and CDR2 SVGAGI. This CDR3 comprises 13 residues. V lost 5 bases and J 8 bases, leaving 12 bases between the germline ends. The CDR3 protein is CASSRVQGEKLFF. Here the CDR3 DNA reads TGTGCCAGCAGTCGAGTCCAGGGGGAAAAACTGTTTTTT.

The rearrangement links TRBV7-2 to TRBJ1-3, with D tentatively TRBD1 (5 bases). V gave up 1 base and J gave up 8 bases, with 15 bases separating them. Germline CDR1 SGHTA, CDR2 FQGNSA. This CDR3 has 15 amino acids. CDR3 bases: TGTGCCAGCAGCTTAGTGCAGGGAGCGGGGTACACCATATATTTT. Translation gives CASSLVQGAGYTIYF. The whole variable domain, remainder taken from reference TRBV7-2 and TRBJ1-3, is GAGVSQSPSNKVTEKGKDVELRCDPISGHTALYWYRQSLGQGLEFLIYFQGNSAPDKSGLPSDRFSAERTGGSVSTLTIQRTQQEDSAVYLCASSLVQGAGYTIYFGEGSWLTVV.

V usage is TRBV28 and J usage is TRBJ2-1, with TRBD2 as a possible D gene (5 bases). CDR1 is MDHEN, CDR2 SYDVKM, per germline. V lost 3 bases and J lost 5, with 11 bases in between. The CDR3 totals 14 residues. CDR3 in DNA: TGTGCCAGCAGTTTGGAAAGACTAAACAATGAGCAGTTCTTC. It translates to CASSLERLNNEQFF.

This clone was counted a few times. This chain links TRBV7-9 with TRBJ1-1, with D unclear. This CDR3 is built from 14 residues. V lost 5 bases, J lost 3 bases, and 13 bases lay in between. CDR1 is SEHNR, CDR2 FQNEAQ, per germline (reference sequence). The CDR3 loop reads CASSRVRAHTEAFF. The CDR3 DNA follows: TGTGCCAGCAGCCGTGTTCGGGCCCACACTGAAGCTTTCTTT.

The J gene is TRBJ2-1, the V gene TRBV19, with 7 bases matching TRBD1. The CDR3 runs 14 residues. Trimming took 6 bases from V and 3 from J; bases not matched to a gene: 5. The V gene's germline CDR1 is LNHDA and CDR2 SQIVND (reference sequence). CDR3 sequence reads: CASSDRELYNEQFF. As DNA, the CDR3 is TGTGCCAGTAGCGACAGGGAACTCTACAATGAGCAGTTCTTC.

The gene calls are TRBV13 and TRBJ2-7; 8 bases are a match to TRBD1. Germline V CDR1 and CDR2: PRHDT, FYEKMQ (reference sequence). Trimming cost V 4 bases and J 2 bases; bases outside gene matches: 7. CDR3 length equals 15 residues. CDR3 nucleotides: TGTGCCAGCAGCTCCGCCGGGACAGGAACCTACGAGCAGTACTTC. Translation gives CASSSAGTGTYEQYF.

The V call is TRBV5-4, the J call TRBJ1-1, with D tentatively TRBD1 (5 bases). Trimming cost V 1 base and J 5 bases, with 15 bases left between them. The germline V gene has CDR1 SGHNT and CDR2 YYREEE (reference sequence). The CDR3 contains 15 residues. CDR3 sequence reads: CASSLFGGGRTEAFF. The DNA for the CDR3 is TGTGCCAGCAGCTTGTTCGGCGGGGGAAGAACTGAAGCTTTCTTT. The full variable domain, rest sourced from reference TRBV5-4 and TRBJ1-1, is ETGVTQSPTHLIKTRGQQVTLRCSSQSGHNTVSWYQQALGQGPQFIFQYYREEENGRGNFPPRFSGLQFPNYSSELNVNALELDDSALYLCASSLFGGGRTEAFFGQGTRLTVV.

The V gene is TRBV7-9, the J gene TRBJ2-5, with D uncertain. This CDR3 region has 11 residues. CDR1 SEHNR and CDR2 FQNEAQ come from the germline V gene (reference sequence). V lost 5 bases and J lost 1, with 2 bases in between. As DNA, the CDR3 is TGTGCCAGCAGCGTCCAAGAGACCCAGTACTTC. Translated: CASSVQETQYF.

This chain joins TRBV19 and TRBJ2-7; 7 bases map to TRBD2. CDR1 LNHDA and CDR2 SQIVND come from the germline V gene (reference sequence). Trimming took 5 bases from V and 7 from J; bases not matched to a gene: 17. The CDR3 extends over 16 amino acids. CDR3 bases: TGTGCCAGTAGTTTGAGGGGATCCGGGACTACGCCTGAGCAGTACTTC. This sequence encodes CASSLRGSGTTPEQYF.

The chain links TRBV28 to TRBJ2-2; no clear D gene. There are 12 residues in the CDR3. Germline CDR1 and CDR2: MDHEN and SYDVKM. V dropped 3 bases and J dropped 7 bases, with 6 bases sitting between them. The chain's CDR3 is CASSLNSGELFF. The CDR3 DNA reads as TGTGCCAGCAGTTTGAATAGCGGGGAGCTGTTTTTT.